The present T cell receptor beta chain was sequenced within a study of T cell clones after liver transplantation. Study-wide results and caveats: A larger donor-reactive than third-party decline suggested partial antigen-specific deletion.

Germline values: CDR1 SGHRS, CDR2 YFSETQ. V lost 2 bases and J 0 bases, leaving 9 bases between the germline ends. The CDR3 consists of 15 residues. TCRdb keeps only in-frame clones here, not all; method: immunoSEQ multiplex PCR. The data contain about 120,000 clones, 90% of them singletons. Regarding this clone: As yet, its antigen is unknown.

The receptor was derived from a human patient who received a liver transplant. Certain T cells may be donor cells from the graft. This sequence joins TRBV5-1 and TRBJ2-1, with a tentative D call TRBD1 (7 bases). This material consisted of CD4+ T cells from blood, taken 12 months after liver transplant. In DNA form, the CDR3 reads TGCGCCAGCAGCTTTCAGGGGGGCTCCTACAATGAGCAGTTCTTC. Translating gives CASSFQGGSYNEQFF.